The clone carrying this TCR beta chain was found a few times. CDR3 length equals 13 residues. Trimming at V came to 6 bases and at J to 3 bases, leaving 5 bases not matched to a gene. Germline values: CDR1 GTSNPN, CDR2 SVGIG (reference sequence). The entry originates in a study of cytomegalovirus exposure and HLA in healthy donors. Only in-frame clones appear in the TCRdb table, and some are missing; sequencing was by immunoSEQ multiplex PCR. The sample has about 150,000 clones; roughly 91% are singletons. The chain links TRBV30 to TRBJ1-1; 9 nucleotides line up with TRBD1. This TCR came from a woman between 18 and 29 years old in good health and CMV-seropositive. The sequenced sample was PBMCs. CDR3 in amino acids: CACRQGGYTEAFF. The CDR3 bases are TGTGCCTGTCGACAGGGGGGGTACACTGAAGCTTTCTTT.